These 9 T cell receptor beta chains came from one sample sequenced in a study of T cell responses to AZD1222 COVID-19 vaccine. Sequenced by immunoSEQ multiplex PCR; TCRdb stores in-frame clones only, minus some. This sample carries over 45,000 clones, more than 80% of them seen once, and the ten largest clones take more than 12%. The source material was peripheral blood, sampled 28 days after the second AZD1222 dose. Receptor source: an adult who received the AZD1222 COVID-19 vaccine.

The chain links TRBV5-5 to TRBJ1-2; D is perhaps TRBD1 (5 bases). Trimming shortened V by 0 bases and J by 2 bases, and 14 bases separated the two germline ends. The germline CDR1 and CDR2 sequences are SGHKS and YYEKEE (reference sequence). This CDR3 comprises 16 residues. The CDR3 is CASSLVWGELNYGYTF. The CDR3, as DNA: TGTGCCAGCAGCTTGGTGTGGGGGGAATTGAACTATGGCTACACCTTC.

The gene calls are TRBV7-6 and TRBJ1-6; TRBD1 aligns across 7 bases. This CDR3 is 16 amino acids long. Germline trimming cut 5 bases from V and 7 bases from J; bases unmatched to any gene: 11. Germline V gene data show CDR1 as SGHVS and CDR2 as FNYEAQ. The CDR3 region has the DNA TGTGCCAGCAGCCAGGGGGGGGGACAGACCAATTCACCCCTCCACTTT. It specifies CASSQGGGQTNSPLHF.

The chain is built from TRBV18 and TRBJ2-3; a weak D match, TRBD1 (5 bases). V was shortened by 3 bases and J by 6 bases, with 10 bases between the two germline ends. CDR3 length: 13 amino acids. The germline gives CDR1 KGHSH, CDR2 LQKENI. CDR3 in amino acids: CASSPLHRDTQYF. The CDR3 DNA reads TGTGCCAGCTCACCCTTGCACAGGGATACGCAGTATTTT.

The genes are TRBV4-2 and TRBJ2-2; the D is unclear. Germline CDR1 and CDR2: LGHNA and YNFKEQ. Trimming shortened V by 4 bases and J by 7 bases, and 7 bases separated the two germline ends. This CDR3 spans 12 amino acids. CDR3 in amino acids: CASSPPSGELFF. As DNA, the CDR3 is TGTGCCAGCAGCCCCCCCAGCGGGGAGCTGTTTTTT.

V and J are TRBV6-6 and TRBJ1-3; D is ambiguous. V was pared by 6 bases and J by 8 bases, with 14 bases between. CDR1 is MNHNY, CDR2 SVGAGI, per germline (reference sequence). The CDR3 totals 13 residues. The chain's CDR3 is CASRGTVVYTIYF. The CDR3 region has the DNA TGTGCCAGCAGAGGTACAGTGGTGTACACCATATATTTT.

This chain uses TRBV2 with TRBJ1-5; D call uncertain. The germline V gene has CDR1 SNHLY and CDR2 FYNNEI. V shed 3 bases and J shed 11 bases, with 8 bases lying between them. This CDR3 comprises 11 residues. Here the CDR3 DNA reads TGTGCCAGCAGTGACCAGGAGGCCCAGCATTTT. It yields the protein CASSDQEAQHF.

The chain combines TRBV5-4 with TRBJ2-2, with 10 bases aligning to TRBD2. The CDR3 is 16 residues long. CDR1 and CDR2 (germline): SGHNT, YYREEE (reference sequence). The V and J ends lost 0 bases and 3 bases, in that order; junction bases with no gene match: 2. CDR3 protein: CASSLGGTSDTGELFF. The CDR3 DNA follows: TGTGCCAGCAGCTTGGGAGGGACTAGCGACACCGGGGAGCTGTTTTTT.

CDR3 in DNA: TGTGCCAGCAGCTTGGGACAGGGGAATCAGCCCCAGCATTTT. Protein: CASSLGQGNQPQHF. The chain couples TRBV7-9 to TRBJ1-5; 10 bases map to TRBD1. The CDR3 contains 14 residues. Germline V gene data show CDR1 as SEHNR and CDR2 as FQNEAQ (reference sequence). V lost 3 bases, J lost 4 bases, and 0 bases stayed unmatched.

This clone has just one count. The genes are TRBV6-1 and TRBJ1-2; maybe TRBD1 (5 bases). Trimming took off 1 base at V and 7 bases at J, with 16 bases between the two ends. Germline V lookup: CDR1 MNHNS, CDR2 SASEGT. The CDR3 contains 15 residues. CDR3 sequence reads: CASSEEGRSLVGYTF. The CDR3 DNA sequence: TGTGCCAGCAGTGAAGAGGGGAGGTCCCTAGTTGGCTACACCTTC.